Listed here is a single T cell receptor beta chain. Its matching antigen is unknown. The data derive from a study of T cells in Graves' hyperthyroidism and ophthalmopathy. Study-wide results and caveats: By a 13 V-J model, ophthalmopathy was set apart from stable hyperthyroidism. Within blood appeared most thyroid clonotypes that had expanded above 0.001.

The study enrolled patients aged 18 to 65 with newly diagnosed hyperthyroidism of under 2 months' duration. Together with thyroid ultrasound, orbital computed tomography, serum thyroxine and TRAb, clinical symptoms were used for diagnoses. Template material for amplifying TCR beta CDR3 regions consisted of RNA transcripts. Carried out on the TCR CDR3, a first-round RT-PCR used the HTBI primer set. Using its own MiXCR run on the multiplex PCR reads, TCRdb lists one record per CDR3 protein. The repertoire includes fewer than 850,000 distinct CDR3 sequences, roughly a sixth of them detected once, and about a sixth sits in the top ten. Deletions cut 3 bases from V and 0 bases from J, with 7 bases between. CDR3 length: 14 residues. The germline gives CDR1 MDHEN, CDR2 SYDVKM.

The sample comprised blood. This chain uses TRBV28 with TRBJ2-3; D gene unclear. This TCR derives from a man aged 45-65 years with Graves' hyperthyroidism. In nucleotides, the CDR3 is TGTGCCAGCAGTTTGCATACTAGCACAGATACGCAGTATTTT. Its translation is CASSLHTSTDTQYF.